These 13 T cell receptor beta chains were sequenced from one sample in a study of blood T cells in healthy people across ages. A second PCR, run for roughly 7 to 11 cycles, used a sample-barcoded 5' primer plus a J-beta primer mix. TCRdb passed the 5' RACE reads through MiXCR, listing each CDR3 protein once. The sample consists of about 620,000 distinct CDR3 sequences, roughly 21% of them appearing once. Sequencing was performed on blood. Receptors were obtained from a man between 65 and 85 years old in good health.

This clonotype was picked up many times. CDR3 sequence: CSVDPDRAQTQYF. The DNA for the CDR3 is TGCAGCGTTGATCCGGACAGGGCGCAGACCCAGTACTTC. V usage is TRBV29-1 and J usage is TRBJ2-5; 8 bases match TRBD1. Germline V gives CDR1 SQVTM, CDR2 ANQGSEA. The CDR3 contains 13 residues. J gave up 6 bases and V 3 bases, and 6 bases lay outside the gene matches.

This clonotype appeared a single time. In nucleotides, the CDR3 is TGTGCTAGTGGTCAGGACTCTGGGGCCAACGTCCTGACTTTC. It translates to CASGQDSGANVLTF. The rearrangement links TRBV12-5 to TRBJ2-6; D unresolved. The germline V and J ends were trimmed by 5 bases and 0 bases, with 5 bases remaining between them. This CDR3 comprises 14 residues. Germline V gene lookup returns CDR1 LGHNT and CDR2 FRNRAP.

There are a few counts of this clonotype. The chain uses TRBV28 and TRBJ2-5; a possible D gene is TRBD1 (5 bases). Judging by the DNA end, TRBJ2-1 fits better; the J call may be wrong. Germline V gene data show CDR1 as MDHEN and CDR2 as SYDVKM. This CDR3 is built from 10 residues. CDR3 sequence (DNA): TGTGCCAGCTTAGGGGTTGAGCAGTTCTTC. Protein: CASLGVEQFF.

DNA of the CDR3: TGCGCCAGCAGTGAGTGGGTGTCAGGGAAAAACATTCAGTACTTC. Amino acid sequence: CASSEWVSGKNIQYF. This chain uses TRBV10-2 with TRBJ2-4; maybe TRBD1 (5 bases). CDR3 length equals 15 residues. The V gene lost 1 base and the J gene lost 4 bases, with 11 bases spanning the gap. Germline lookup yields CDR1 WSHSY and CDR2 SAAADI.

In this sample, this clonotype turned up a few times. The chain recombines TRBV29-1 with TRBJ2-6; D not resolved. Germline CDR1 SQVTM, CDR2 ANQGSEA. Trimming removed 3 bases from V and 0 bases from J, with 9 bases in between. This CDR3 is 15 amino acids long. The chain's CDR3 is CSVEVWHSGANVLTF. The CDR3 bases are TGCAGCGTTGAGGTTTGGCACTCTGGGGCCAACGTCCTGACTTTC.

The sample holds many counts of this clonotype. The gene calls are TRBV6-1 and TRBJ2-3, with 11 bases aligning to TRBD2. CDR1 MNHNS and CDR2 SASEGT come from the germline V gene. The CDR3 length is 17 residues. J was trimmed by 3 bases and V by 0 bases; bases with no gene match: 5. CDR3 coding DNA: TGTGCCAGCAGTGAAGCCTCTAGCGGGAGGAGAACAGATACGCAGTATTTT. Translation gives CASSEASSGRRTDTQYF.

The V call is TRBV12-3 or TRBV12-4, the J call TRBJ1-5, with D unresolved. CDR3 length: 14 residues. The ends were cut back, 3 bases at V and 0 bases at J, with 6 bases in the middle. In DNA, the CDR3 is TGTGCCAGCAGTTTTCAGGATAGCAATCAGCCCCAGCATTTT. Protein sequence: CASSFQDSNQPQHF.

This clonotype was detected a few times. In DNA, the CDR3 is TGCAGTGCTAGAGATCAGAACAATGAGCAGTTCTTC. Protein sequence: CSARDQNNEQFF. This chain connects TRBV20-1 to TRBJ2-1; D remains unclear. CDR1 and CDR2 from the germline V gene are DFQATT and SNEGSKA (reference sequence). The CDR3 consists of 12 residues. V dropped 0 bases and J dropped 5 bases, with 5 bases sitting between them.

Concerning this clonotype: A much bigger clone sits one base away, suggesting this may be a read error. This chain joins TRBV4-1 and TRBJ2-7; 7 nucleotides line up with TRBD1. V dropped 4 bases and J dropped 5; count of bases not matched to a gene: 11. This CDR3 has 15 residues. From germline, CDR1 is MGHRA and CDR2 YSYEKL. The CDR3 region is CASSLALGQINEQYF. The CDR3 region has the DNA TGCGCCAGCAGCCTCGCACTGGGACAGATCAACGAGCAGTACTTC.

This clonotype has at least ten counts. This chain joins TRBV3-1 and TRBJ1-2; D gene unclear. The CDR3 is 17 residues long. Germline lookup yields CDR1 LGHDT and CDR2 YNNKEL (reference sequence). V was cut by 3 bases and J by 6 bases, with 23 bases left in between. CDR3 sequence reads: CASSQFTAALQADGYTF. For the CDR3, the DNA is TGTGCCAGCAGCCAGTTTACGGCGGCTTTACAAGCAGATGGCTACACCTTC.

This clonotype occurred a few times. The V call is TRBV2, the J call TRBJ2-1; D perhaps matches TRBD1 (5 bases). There are 15 residues in the CDR3. Trimming shortened V by 6 bases and J by 2 bases, and 14 bases separated the two germline ends. Germline V gene data show CDR1 as SNHLY and CDR2 as FYNNEI. CDR3 region: CASSLQDTTYNEQFF. The CDR3 DNA reads TGTGCCAGCAGCCTTCAGGACACAACCTACAATGAGCAGTTCTTC.

The V call is TRBV20-1, the J call TRBJ2-5; weak D call: TRBD1 (6 bases). The germline V and J ends were trimmed by 2 bases and 4 bases, with 11 bases remaining between them. The CDR3 has 13 amino acids. Per germline, CDR1 DFQATT and CDR2 SNEGSKA (reference sequence). CDR3 protein: CSARYQGLETQYF. The CDR3 nucleotides read TGCAGTGCTAGATACCAGGGGTTAGAGACCCAGTACTTC.

The V call is TRBV20-1, the J call TRBJ2-1; maybe TRBD2 (6 bases). The V end lost 8 bases, the J end lost 8 bases, and 13 bases lay between the germline ends. The length of the CDR3 is 11 residues. The germline V gene has CDR1 DFQATT and CDR2 SNEGSKA (reference sequence). As DNA, the CDR3 is TGCAGTTTGTGGACTATTGATGAGCAGTTCTTC. Translation: CSLWTIDEQFF.